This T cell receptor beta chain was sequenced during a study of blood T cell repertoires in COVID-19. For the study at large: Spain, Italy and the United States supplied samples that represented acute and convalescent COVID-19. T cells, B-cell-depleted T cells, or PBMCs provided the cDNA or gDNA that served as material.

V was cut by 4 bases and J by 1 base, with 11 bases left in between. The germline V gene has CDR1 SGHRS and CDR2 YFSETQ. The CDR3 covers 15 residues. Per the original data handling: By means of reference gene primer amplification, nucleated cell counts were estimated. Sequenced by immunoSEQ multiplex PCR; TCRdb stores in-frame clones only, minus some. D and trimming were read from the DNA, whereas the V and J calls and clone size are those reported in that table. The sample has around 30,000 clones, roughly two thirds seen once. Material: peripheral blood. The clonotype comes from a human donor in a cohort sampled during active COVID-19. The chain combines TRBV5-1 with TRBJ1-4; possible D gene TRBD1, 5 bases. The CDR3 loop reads CASSPTVVTNEKLFF. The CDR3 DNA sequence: TGCGCCAGCAGCCCGACAGTCGTAACTAATGAAAAACTGTTTTTT.